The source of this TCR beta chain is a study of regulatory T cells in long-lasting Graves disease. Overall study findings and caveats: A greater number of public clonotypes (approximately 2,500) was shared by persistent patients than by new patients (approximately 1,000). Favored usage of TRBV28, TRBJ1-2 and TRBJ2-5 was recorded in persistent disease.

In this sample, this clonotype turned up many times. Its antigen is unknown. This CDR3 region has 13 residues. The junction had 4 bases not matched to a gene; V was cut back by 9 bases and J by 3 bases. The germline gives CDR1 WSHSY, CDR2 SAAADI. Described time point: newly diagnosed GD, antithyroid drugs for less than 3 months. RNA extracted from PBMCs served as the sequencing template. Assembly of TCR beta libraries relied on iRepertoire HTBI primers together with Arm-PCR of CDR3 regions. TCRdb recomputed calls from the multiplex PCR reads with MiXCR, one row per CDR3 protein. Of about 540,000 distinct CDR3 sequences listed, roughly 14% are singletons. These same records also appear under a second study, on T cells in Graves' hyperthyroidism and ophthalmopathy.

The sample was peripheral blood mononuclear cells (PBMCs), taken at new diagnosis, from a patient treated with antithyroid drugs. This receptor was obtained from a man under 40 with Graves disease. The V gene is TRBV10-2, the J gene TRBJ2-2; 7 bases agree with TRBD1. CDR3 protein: CASKTGHTGELFF. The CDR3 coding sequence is TGCGCCAGTAAGACAGGGCACACCGGGGAGCTGTTTTTT.